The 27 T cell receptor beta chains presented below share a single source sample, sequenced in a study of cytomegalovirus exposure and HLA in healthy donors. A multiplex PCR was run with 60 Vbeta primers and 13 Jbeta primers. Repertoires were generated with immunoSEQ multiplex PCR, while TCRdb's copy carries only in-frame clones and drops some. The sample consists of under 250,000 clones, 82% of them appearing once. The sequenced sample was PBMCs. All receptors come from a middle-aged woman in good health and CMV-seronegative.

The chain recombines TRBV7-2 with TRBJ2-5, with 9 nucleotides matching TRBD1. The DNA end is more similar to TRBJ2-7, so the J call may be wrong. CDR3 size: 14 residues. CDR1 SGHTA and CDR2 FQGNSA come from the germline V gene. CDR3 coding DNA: TGTGCCAGCAGCTTAGCCACAGGGGGCGACGAGCAGTACTTC. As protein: CASSLATGGDEQYF.

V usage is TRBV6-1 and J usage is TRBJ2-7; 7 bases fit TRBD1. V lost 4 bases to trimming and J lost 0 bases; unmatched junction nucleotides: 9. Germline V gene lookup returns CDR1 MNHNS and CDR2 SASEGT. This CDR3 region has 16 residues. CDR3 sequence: CASSVVDRAPSYEQYF. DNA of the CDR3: TGTGCCAGCAGTGTCGTCGACAGGGCCCCCTCCTACGAGCAGTACTTC.

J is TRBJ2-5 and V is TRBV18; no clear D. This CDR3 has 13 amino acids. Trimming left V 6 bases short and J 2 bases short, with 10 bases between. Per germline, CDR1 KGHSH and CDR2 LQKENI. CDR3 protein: CASSRYSQETQYF. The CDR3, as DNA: TGTGCCAGCTCCCGGTACTCACAAGAGACCCAGTACTTC. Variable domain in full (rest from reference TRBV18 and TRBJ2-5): NAGVMQNPRHLVRRRGQEARLRCSPMKGHSHVYWYRQLPEEGLKFMVYLQKENIIDESGMPKERFSAEFPKEGPSILRIQQVVRGDSAAYFCASSRYSQETQYFGPGTRLLVL.

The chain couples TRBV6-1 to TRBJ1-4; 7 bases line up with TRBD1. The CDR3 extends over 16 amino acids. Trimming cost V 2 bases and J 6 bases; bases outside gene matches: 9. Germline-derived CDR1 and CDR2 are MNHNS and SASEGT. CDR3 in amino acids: CASSELDRIPHEKLFF. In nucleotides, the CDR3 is TGTGCCAGCAGTGAATTGGACAGGATCCCACATGAAAAACTGTTTTTT.

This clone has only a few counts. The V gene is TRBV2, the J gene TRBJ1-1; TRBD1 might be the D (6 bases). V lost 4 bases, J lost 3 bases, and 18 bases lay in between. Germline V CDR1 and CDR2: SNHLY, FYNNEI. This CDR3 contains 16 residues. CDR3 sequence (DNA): TGTGCCAGCAGTGTAGGAGTCCCAGGGGTGTACACTGAAGCTTTCTTT. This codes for CASSVGVPGVYTEAFF.

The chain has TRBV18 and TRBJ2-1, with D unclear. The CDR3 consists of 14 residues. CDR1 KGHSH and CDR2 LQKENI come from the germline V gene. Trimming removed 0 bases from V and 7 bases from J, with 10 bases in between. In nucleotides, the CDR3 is TGTGCCAGCTCACCACCGGTCTTAGAGAATGAGCAGTTCTTC. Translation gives CASSPPVLENEQFF.

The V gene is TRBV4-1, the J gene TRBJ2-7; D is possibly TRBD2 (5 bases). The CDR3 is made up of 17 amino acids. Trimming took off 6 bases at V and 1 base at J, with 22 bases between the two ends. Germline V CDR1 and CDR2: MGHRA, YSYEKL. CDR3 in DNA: TGCGCCAGCAGTCACGCAGGAACGGGATTTGGGTCCTACGAGCAGTACTTC. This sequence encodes CASSHAGTGFGSYEQYF.

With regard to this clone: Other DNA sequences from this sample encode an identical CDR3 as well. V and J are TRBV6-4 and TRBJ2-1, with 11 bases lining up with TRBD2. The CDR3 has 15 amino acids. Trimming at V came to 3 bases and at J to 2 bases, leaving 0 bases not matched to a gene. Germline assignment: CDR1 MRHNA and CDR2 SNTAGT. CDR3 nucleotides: TGTGCCAGCAGTGAACTAGCGGGAGCCTACAATGAGCAGTTCTTC. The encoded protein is CASSELAGAYNEQFF.

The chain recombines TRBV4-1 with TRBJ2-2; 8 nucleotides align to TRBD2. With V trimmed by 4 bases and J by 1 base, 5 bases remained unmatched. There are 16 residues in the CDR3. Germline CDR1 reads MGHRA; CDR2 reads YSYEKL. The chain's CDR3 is CASSPMAGGNTGELFF. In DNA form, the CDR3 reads TGCGCCAGCAGCCCAATGGCGGGGGGGAACACCGGGGAGCTGTTTTTT.

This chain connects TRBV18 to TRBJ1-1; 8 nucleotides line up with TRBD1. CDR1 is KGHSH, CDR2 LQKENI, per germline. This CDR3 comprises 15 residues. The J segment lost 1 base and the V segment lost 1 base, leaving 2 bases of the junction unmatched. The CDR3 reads CASSPLRGQNTEAFF. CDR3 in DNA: TGTGCCAGCTCACCACTCAGGGGGCAGAACACTGAAGCTTTCTTT.

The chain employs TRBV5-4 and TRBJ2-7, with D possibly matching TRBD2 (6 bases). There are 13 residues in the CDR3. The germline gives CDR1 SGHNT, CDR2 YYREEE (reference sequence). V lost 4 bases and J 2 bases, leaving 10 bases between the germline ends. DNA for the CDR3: TGTGCCAGCAGCCTTGCGGGGCCCTACGAGCAGTACTTC. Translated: CASSLAGPYEQYF.

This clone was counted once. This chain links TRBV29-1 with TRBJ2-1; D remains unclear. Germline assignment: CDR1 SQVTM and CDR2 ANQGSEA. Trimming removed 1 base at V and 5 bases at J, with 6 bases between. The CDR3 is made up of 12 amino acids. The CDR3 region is CSVEGLHNEQFF. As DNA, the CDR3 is TGCAGCGTTGAAGGGCTTCACAATGAGCAGTTCTTC.

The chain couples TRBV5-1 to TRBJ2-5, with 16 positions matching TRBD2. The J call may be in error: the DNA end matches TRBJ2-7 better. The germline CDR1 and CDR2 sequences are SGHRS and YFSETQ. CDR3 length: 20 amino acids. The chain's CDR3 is CASIWDLGLAGGPSMVEQYF. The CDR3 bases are TGCGCCAGCATCTGGGACCTGGGACTAGCGGGAGGGCCCTCGATGGTCGAGCAGTACTTC.

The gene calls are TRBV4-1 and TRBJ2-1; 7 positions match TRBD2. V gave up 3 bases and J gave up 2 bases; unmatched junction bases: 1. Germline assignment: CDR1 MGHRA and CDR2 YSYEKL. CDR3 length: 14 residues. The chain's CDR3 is CASSHLAAYNEQFF. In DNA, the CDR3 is TGCGCCAGCAGCCATCTAGCGGCCTACAATGAGCAGTTCTTC.

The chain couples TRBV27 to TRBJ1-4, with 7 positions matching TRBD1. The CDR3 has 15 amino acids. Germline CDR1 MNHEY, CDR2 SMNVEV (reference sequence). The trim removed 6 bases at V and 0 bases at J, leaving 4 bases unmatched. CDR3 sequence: CASRVTGATNEKLFF. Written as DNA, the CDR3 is TGTGCCAGCAGAGTAACAGGGGCAACTAATGAAAAACTGTTTTTT.

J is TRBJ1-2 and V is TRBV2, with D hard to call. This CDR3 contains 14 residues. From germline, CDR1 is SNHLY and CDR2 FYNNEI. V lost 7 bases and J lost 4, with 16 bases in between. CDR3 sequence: CASTFSGSVYGYTF. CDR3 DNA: TGTGCCAGCACCTTCTCGGGGAGCGTCTATGGCTACACCTTC.

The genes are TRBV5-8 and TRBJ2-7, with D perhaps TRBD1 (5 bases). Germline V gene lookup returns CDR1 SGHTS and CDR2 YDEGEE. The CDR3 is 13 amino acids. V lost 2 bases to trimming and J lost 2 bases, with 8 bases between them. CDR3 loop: CASSLGRAYEQYF. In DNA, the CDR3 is TGTGCCAGCAGCTTAGGCAGGGCCTACGAGCAGTACTTC.

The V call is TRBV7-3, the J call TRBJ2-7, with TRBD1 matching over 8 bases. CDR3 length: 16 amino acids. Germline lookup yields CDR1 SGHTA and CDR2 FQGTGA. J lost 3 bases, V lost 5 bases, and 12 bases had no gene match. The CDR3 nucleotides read TGTGCCAGCAGCCCGGCTCTCCTCGGACAGGGCTACGAGCAGTACTTC. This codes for CASSPALLGQGYEQYF. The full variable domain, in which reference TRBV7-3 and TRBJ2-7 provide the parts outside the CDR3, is GAGVSQTPSNKVTEKGKYVELRCDPISGHTALYWYRQSLGQGPEFLIYFQGTGAADDSGLPNDRFFAVRPEGSVSTLKIQRTERGDSAVYLCASSPALLGQGYEQYFGPGTRLTVT.

CDR3 region: CASSLGGRWYEQYF. CDR3 in DNA: TGTGCCAGCAGTTTGGGGGGGCGGTGGTACGAGCAGTACTTC. The V and J genes are TRBV28 and TRBJ2-7, with TRBD2 as a possible D gene (7 bases). Germline CDR1 is MDHEN and CDR2 is SYDVKM. V dropped 3 bases and J dropped 4 bases, with 13 bases sitting between them. This CDR3 contains 14 residues.

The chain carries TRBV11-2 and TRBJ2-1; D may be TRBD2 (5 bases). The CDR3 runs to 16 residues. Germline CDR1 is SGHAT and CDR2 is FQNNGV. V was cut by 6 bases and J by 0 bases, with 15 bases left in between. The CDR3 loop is CASSLVIRGSYNEQFF. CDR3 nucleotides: TGTGCCAGCAGTCTAGTAATTCGGGGCTCCTACAATGAGCAGTTCTTC.

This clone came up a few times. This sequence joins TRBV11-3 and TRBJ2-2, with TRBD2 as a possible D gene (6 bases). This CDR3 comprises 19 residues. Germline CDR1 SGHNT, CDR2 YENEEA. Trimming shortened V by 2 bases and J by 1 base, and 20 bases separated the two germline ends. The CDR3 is CASSLPPERGRGNTGELFF. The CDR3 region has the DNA TGTGCCAGCAGCTTACCACCTGAGAGAGGGCGGGGGAACACCGGGGAGCTGTTTTTT.

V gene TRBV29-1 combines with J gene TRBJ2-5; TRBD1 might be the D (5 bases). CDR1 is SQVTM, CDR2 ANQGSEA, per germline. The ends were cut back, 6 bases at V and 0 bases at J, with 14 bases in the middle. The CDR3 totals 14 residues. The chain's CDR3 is CSVGGSGYQETQYF. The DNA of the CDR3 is TGCAGCGTGGGCGGATCAGGGTACCAAGAGACCCAGTACTTC. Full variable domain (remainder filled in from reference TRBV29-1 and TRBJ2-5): SAVISQKPSRDICQRGTSLTIQCQVDSQVTMMFWYRQQPGQSLTLIATANQGSEATYESGFVIDKFPISRPNLTFSTLTVSNMSPEDSSIYLCSVGGSGYQETQYFGPGTRLLVL.

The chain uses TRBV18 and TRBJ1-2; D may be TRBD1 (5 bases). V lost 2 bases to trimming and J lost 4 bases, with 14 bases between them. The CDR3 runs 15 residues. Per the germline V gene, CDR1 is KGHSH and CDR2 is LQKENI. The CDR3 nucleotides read TGTGCCAGCTCACCAAATCCCGCCCAGGGCTATGGCTACACCTTC. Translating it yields CASSPNPAQGYGYTF.

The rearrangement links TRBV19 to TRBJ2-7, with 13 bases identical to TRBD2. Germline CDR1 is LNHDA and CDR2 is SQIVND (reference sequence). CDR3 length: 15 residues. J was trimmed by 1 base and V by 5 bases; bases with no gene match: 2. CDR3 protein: CASSQTSGRSYEQYF. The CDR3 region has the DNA TGTGCCAGTAGTCAGACTAGCGGGAGGTCCTACGAGCAGTACTTC. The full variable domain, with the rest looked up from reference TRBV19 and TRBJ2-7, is DGGITQSPKYLFRKEGQNVTLSCEQNLNHDAMYWYRQDPGQGLRLIYYSQIVNDFQKGDIAEGYSVSREKKESFPLTVTSAQKNPTAFYLCASSQTSGRSYEQYFGPGTRLTVT.

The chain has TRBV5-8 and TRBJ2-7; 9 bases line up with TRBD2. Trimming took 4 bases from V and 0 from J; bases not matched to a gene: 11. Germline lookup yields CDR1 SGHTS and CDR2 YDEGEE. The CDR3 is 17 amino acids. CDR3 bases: TGTGCCAGCAGCCCCGGGACTAGCTCCATAGCCTCCTACGAGCAGTACTTC. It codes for CASSPGTSSIASYEQYF.

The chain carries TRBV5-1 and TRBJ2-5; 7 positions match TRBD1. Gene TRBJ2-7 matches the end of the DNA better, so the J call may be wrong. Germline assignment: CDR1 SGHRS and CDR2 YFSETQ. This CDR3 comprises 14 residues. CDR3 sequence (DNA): TGCGCCAGCAGCCCGACAGGGACGGTCTACGAGCAGTACTTC. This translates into CASSPTGTVYEQYF.

CDR3 coding DNA: TGTGCCAGCAGCCGACGGGGGGAGCAGTTCTTC. Translation: CASSRRGEQFF. The rearrangement links TRBV7-9 to TRBJ2-1; D may be TRBD2 (6 bases). The germline V gene encodes CDR1 SEHNR and CDR2 FQNEAQ (reference sequence). The CDR3 has 11 residues. Trimming stripped 5 bases from V and 10 bases from J, with 9 bases between.